These 11 T cell receptor beta chains were sequenced from one sample in a study of Ad26.COV2.S vaccination and SARS-CoV-2 variants. Profiling relied on immunoSEQ multiplex PCR, and the TCRdb table lists in-frame clones only, not all of them. The sample has roughly 380,000 clones; around 87% are singletons. Treatment defined: approximately 18 received Ad26.COV2.S at low or high dose, single or two shots; about five received placebo; per-sample allocation not given. Day 63 after the first injection of vaccine or placebo was the sampling time. The input for sequencing was peripheral blood, taken in a trial of Ad26.COV2.S vaccine versus placebo. The receptors were gathered from a person aged 18-65 years who received the Ad26.COV2.S COVID-19 vaccine or a placebo.

This rearrangement joins TRBV11-2 to TRBJ2-7; D might be TRBD1 (6 bases). The germline V gene encodes CDR1 SGHAT and CDR2 FQNNGV. The CDR3 runs 15 residues. V lost 1 base to trimming and J lost 2 bases, with 12 bases between them. CDR3 DNA: TGTGCCAGCAGCTTAGGCTGGGACATAACCTACGAGCAGTACTTC. Translation gives CASSLGWDITYEQYF.

The genes are TRBV9 and TRBJ2-5; D ambiguous. The germline V gene encodes CDR1 SGDLS and CDR2 YYNGEE. Trimming pared 9 bases from V and 6 bases from J, leaving 3 bases between. The CDR3 consists of 8 residues. As DNA, the CDR3 is TGTGCCACGAAGACCCAGTACTTC. Its protein is CATKTQYF.

J is TRBJ1-1 and V is TRBV18, with D possibly matching TRBD1 (5 bases). The CDR3 sequence is 15 residues long. The V gene lost 0 bases and the J gene lost 6 bases, with 14 bases spanning the gap. Per germline, CDR1 KGHSH and CDR2 LQKENI. CDR3 protein: CASSPPIGESAEAFF. CDR3 nucleotide sequence: TGTGCCAGCTCACCACCAATAGGGGAGTCGGCTGAAGCTTTCTTT.

V is TRBV4-3 and J is TRBJ1-1; 9 positions match TRBD1. Germline V lookup: CDR1 LGHNA, CDR2 YSLEER. The CDR3 consists of 12 residues. V trimming: 4 bases; J trimming: 8 bases; junction bases outside the gene matches: 2. The CDR3 nucleotides read TGCGCCAGCAGCCCTGGACAGGGGGAAGCTTTCTTT. Translated, it gives CASSPGQGEAFF.

This chain uses TRBV4-2 with TRBJ1-2, with 7 nucleotides matching TRBD1. This CDR3 region has 15 residues. With V trimmed by 4 bases and J by 6 bases, 11 bases remained unmatched. CDR1 LGHNA and CDR2 YNFKEQ come from the germline V gene. CDR3 in DNA: TGTGCCAGCAGCCTCCTTGACAGGGCTTCGGATGGCTACACCTTC. This codes for CASSLLDRASDGYTF.

This sequence joins TRBV30 and TRBJ1-2; 10 bases map to TRBD1. CDR3 length: 15 residues. From germline, CDR1 is GTSNPN and CDR2 SVGIG (reference sequence). V lost 5 bases and J lost 2; bases outside the gene matches: 8. The CDR3 nucleotides are TGTGCCTGGCGGGACAGGGGAATGGGAAACTATGGCTACACCTTC. It yields the protein CAWRDRGMGNYGYTF. Complete variable domain (other parts from reference TRBV30 and TRBJ1-2): SQTIHQWPATLVQPVGSPLSLECTVEGTSNPNLYWYRQAAGRGLQLLFYSVGIGQISSEVPQNLSASRPQDRQFILSSKKLLLSDSGFYLCAWRDRGMGNYGYTFGSGTRLTVV.

This clone was counted between two and nine times. The chain uses TRBV30 and TRBJ1-2; D is unclear. Trimming removed 0 bases from V and 0 bases from J, with 5 bases in between. The germline gives CDR1 GTSNPN, CDR2 SVGIG (reference sequence). This CDR3 is 13 amino acids long. CDR3 amino acids: CAWSVEANYGYTF. CDR3 bases: TGTGCCTGGAGTGTAGAGGCTAACTATGGCTACACCTTC.

The chain combines TRBV18 with TRBJ1-2, with TRBD1 matching 7 bases. V was clipped by 3 bases and J by 4 bases; unmatched bases: 8. CDR3 length: 15 residues. Germline V gene sequence: CDR1 KGHSH, CDR2 LQKENI. The CDR3 reads CASSPQGGRAYGYTF. CDR3 nucleotide sequence: TGTGCCAGCTCACCTCAAGGGGGCAGGGCCTATGGCTACACCTTC.

CDR3 DNA: TGTGCCAGCAGTTCTATCTACGAGCAGTACTTC. It specifies CASSSIYEQYF. The chain carries TRBV28 and TRBJ2-7; D gene unclear. The CDR3 covers 11 residues. V was shortened by 4 bases and J by 3 bases, with 4 bases between the two germline ends. Germline V gene data show CDR1 as MDHEN and CDR2 as SYDVKM.

This chain connects TRBV7-8 to TRBJ2-3, with D unclear. Germline V gene sequence: CDR1 SGHVS, CDR2 FQNEAQ. V lost 2 bases to trimming and J lost 2 bases, with 17 bases between them. This CDR3 is 17 amino acids long. The DNA of the CDR3 is TGTGCCAGCAGCTTAAAACGGGTAGCTAGGAACACAGATACGCAGTATTTT. Translation gives CASSLKRVARNTDTQYF.

This clone was picked up one time. Other DNA sequences in the sample encode the same CDR3. The CDR3 DNA reads as TGTGCCAGCAGTCTGGGCTACGAGCAGTACTTC. It is translated as CASSLGYEQYF. J is TRBJ2-7 and V is TRBV12-3 or TRBV12-4; no clear D gene. Trimming removed 5 bases at V and 3 bases at J, with 5 bases between. The CDR3 runs 11 residues.